This TCR beta chain derives from a study of regulatory T cells in long-lasting Graves disease. Time point indicated: newly diagnosed GD, antithyroid drugs for less than 3 months. Extracted PBMC RNA gave rise to the TCR library. Germline CDR1 MNHEY, CDR2 SVGEGT. Trimming took 2 bases from V and 4 from J, leaving 14 bases between them. The CDR3 spans 15 residues. iRepertoire HTBI primers and Arm-PCR of CDR3 regions built TCR beta libraries. TCRdb called the multiplex PCR reads again in MiXCR, with one record for every CDR3 protein. The sample lists 350,000 to 500,000 distinct CDR3 sequences, around 15% occurring once. These same records also appear under a second study, on T cells in Graves' hyperthyroidism and ophthalmopathy.

The receptor was isolated from a woman aged 50 to 60 with Graves disease. Source: peripheral blood mononuclear cells (PBMCs), taken at new diagnosis, from a patient treated with antithyroid drugs. This rearrangement joins TRBV6-2 or TRBV6-3 to TRBJ2-5, with D perhaps matching TRBD1 or TRBD2 (6 bases each). CDR3 DNA sequence: TGTGCCAGCAGTTACCTGTGGGGGGCAGGAGAGACCCAGTACTTC. Its protein is CASSYLWGAGETQYF.